This T cell receptor beta chain is from a study of shared clonotypes between healthy human individuals. Study-level information: Three CD4 naive, three CD4 memory, two CD8 naive and one CD8 memory plate were used per donor.

Only a few counts were recorded for this clone. Its cognate antigen is unknown. General study findings and limits: Larger estimated richness was generally seen in naive subsets than in memory subsets.

Profiling relied on immunoSEQ multiplex PCR, and the TCRdb table lists in-frame clones only, not all of them. This sample has roughly 700,000 clones, with approximately 79% found just once. Sequencing input: memory CD4+ T cells sorted from blood. The subset: CD45RA-negative fraction. This receptor was obtained from a woman in her twenties or thirties in good health.

In DNA form, the CDR3 reads TGTGCCTCGGGGGAGGGGGCCTATGGCTACACCTTC. Its translation is CASGEGAYGYTF. J is TRBJ1-2 and V is TRBV6-6; TRBD1 matches 7 bases. This CDR3 is built from 12 residues. Germline trimming cut 11 bases from V and 4 bases from J; bases unmatched to any gene: 7. Germline V CDR1 and CDR2: MNHNY, SVGAGI (reference sequence).